Listed below are T cell receptor beta chains from one sample, sequenced in a study of Ad26.COV2.S vaccination and SARS-CoV-2 variants. Clones were read by immunoSEQ multiplex PCR, and TCRdb kept only the in-frame ones, dropping some. This sample has about 390,000 clones, with about 88% found just once. The material was peripheral blood, obtained in a trial of Ad26.COV2.S vaccine versus placebo. Every receptor here comes from a person aged 18-65 years who received the Ad26.COV2.S COVID-19 vaccine or a placebo. The CDR3 runs from the conserved cysteine through the conserved F or W. A D gene is named only where the DNA matches it firmly. Clone size is stated in some rows and not others, as once, few, many or a class when expanded.

j_call: TRBJ2-3; v_call: TRBV10-2; clone_size: NA; d_call: NA; cdr3_aa: CASSVGYEGTDTQYF; cdr3_nt: TGCGCCAGCAGTGTTGGCTACGAAGGAACAGATACGCAGTATTTT
j_call: TRBJ1-1; v_call: TRBV10-3; clone_size: NA; d_call: NA; cdr3_aa: CAISESGHGTEAFF; cdr3_nt: TGTGCCATCAGTGAGTCGGGCCACGGGACTGAAGCTTTCTTT
j_call: TRBJ1-4; v_call: TRBV19; clone_size: NA; d_call: NA; cdr3_aa: CASSIAGLTVEKLFF; cdr3_nt: TGTGCCAGTAGTATAGCGGGCCTAACCGTTGAAAAACTGTTTTTT
j_call: TRBJ1-3; v_call: TRBV7-9; clone_size: many; d_call: NA; cdr3_aa: CASSPRDLRRGNTIYF; cdr3_nt: TGTGCCAGCAGCCCCCGGGACCTGCGGCGGGGAAACACCATATATTTT
j_call: TRBJ2-4; v_call: TRBV5-6; clone_size: NA; d_call: NA; cdr3_aa: CASSLRGLLKNIQYF; cdr3_nt: TGTGCCAGCAGCCTGCGAGGACTGCTCAAAAACATTCAGTACTTC
j_call: TRBJ2-3; v_call: TRBV10-1; clone_size: NA; d_call: TRBD2; cdr3_aa: CASSESETSTQYF; cdr3_nt: TGCGCCAGCAGTGAGTCTGAGACTAGCACGCAGTATTTT
j_call: TRBJ1-3; v_call: TRBV4-2; clone_size: once; d_call: NA; cdr3_aa: CASSQTQTGNTIYF; cdr3_nt: TGTGCCAGCAGCCAAACACAGACTGGAAACACCATATATTTT
j_call: TRBJ1-1; v_call: TRBV14; clone_size: NA; d_call: TRBD1; cdr3_aa: CASSLGGAWAEAFF; cdr3_nt: TGTGCCAGCAGCCTAGGGGGCGCGTGGGCTGAAGCTTTCTTT
j_call: TRBJ1-4; v_call: TRBV19; clone_size: NA; d_call: TRBD1; cdr3_aa: CASSIMTGTNEKLFF; cdr3_nt: TGTGCCAGTAGTATTATGACAGGGACTAATGAAAAACTGTTTTTT
j_call: TRBJ1-5; v_call: TRBV30; clone_size: NA; d_call: TRBD1; cdr3_aa: CAWSGQGAGPQHF; cdr3_nt: TGTGCCTGGAGTGGACAGGGGGCCGGGCCCCAGCATTTT
j_call: TRBJ1-6; v_call: TRBV5-8; clone_size: NA; d_call: NA; cdr3_aa: CASSLRSSYNSPLHF; cdr3_nt: TGTGCCAGCAGCCTCAGGAGCTCCTATAATTCACCCCTCCACTTT
j_call: TRBJ1-1; v_call: TRBV7-6; clone_size: NA; d_call: NA; cdr3_aa: CASSLAPSSGNTEAFF; cdr3_nt: TGTGCCAGCAGCTTAGCCCCTTCGTCCGGGAACACTGAAGCTTTCTTT
j_call: TRBJ1-3; v_call: TRBV6-5; clone_size: NA; d_call: NA; cdr3_aa: CASSYDRPNSGNTIYF; cdr3_nt: TGTGCCAGCAGTTACGACAGGCCGAACTCTGGAAACACCATATATTTT
j_call: TRBJ2-5; v_call: TRBV3-1/TRBV3-2; clone_size: once; d_call: NA; cdr3_aa: CASSLRATSIQETQYF; cdr3_nt: TGTGCCAGCAGCCTAAGGGCCACCTCCATCCAAGAGACCCAGTACTTC
j_call: TRBJ2-7; v_call: TRBV28; clone_size: NA; d_call: NA; cdr3_aa: CASSFADEQYF; cdr3_nt: TGTGCCAGCAGTTTCGCGGACGAGCAGTACTTC
j_call: TRBJ1-2; v_call: TRBV6-5; clone_size: NA; d_call: TRBD1; cdr3_aa: CASSYTSQGPYGYTF; cdr3_nt: TGTGCCAGCAGTTACACCTCACAGGGGCCCTATGGCTACACCTTC
j_call: TRBJ2-1; v_call: TRBV5-4; clone_size: NA; d_call: NA; cdr3_aa: CASSSGTYNEQFF; cdr3_nt: TGTGCCAGCAGCTCCGGGACATACAATGAGCAGTTCTTC
j_call: TRBJ1-4; v_call: TRBV3-1/TRBV3-2; clone_size: NA; d_call: NA; cdr3_aa: CASSQGQAAGEKLFF; cdr3_nt: TGTGCCAGCAGCCAAGGACAGGCGGCGGGGGAAAAACTGTTTTTT